These T cell receptor beta chains were read from a single sample in a study of CD8+CD57+ T cells in acquired aplastic anemia. TCRdb recomputed calls from the reads with MiXCR, one row per CDR3 protein. The repertoire holds just over 400,000 distinct CDR3 sequences, with under 80% as singletons. The sample taken for sequencing was sorted CD4+, CD8+, or CD8+CD57+ T cells (not recorded which) from PBMCs. The receptors come from a human donor in good health, serving as a control. The CDR3 runs from the conserved cysteine through the conserved F or W. The D gene is left open where the match is weak. Only some rows state a clone size, as once, few, many or a class for expanded clones.

clone size: .
V gene: TRBV5-8
D gene: TRBD1
J gene: TRBJ2-5
CDR3 DNA: TGTGCCAGCAGCCTCCCGACAGGGGGGGTCACGACCCAGTACTTC
CDR3 protein: CASSLPTGGVTTQYF

clone size: .
V gene: TRBV2
D gene: .
J gene: TRBJ1-5
CDR3 DNA: TGTGCCAGCAGGGAAGACACGGTGAACGATCAGCACCTGCAGTTT
CDR3 protein: CASREDTVNDQHLQF

clone size: few
V gene: TRBV19
D gene: .
J gene: TRBJ2-5
CDR3 DNA: TGTGCCAGTAGTATTGGCCAGGGAGAGACCCAGTACTTC
CDR3 protein: CASSIGQGETQYF

clone size: few
V gene: TRBV11-2
D gene: TRBD2
J gene: TRBJ2-3
CDR3 DNA: TGTGCCAGCAGCTTAGAACTAGCGGGGTTGAGTACAGATACGCAGTATTTT
CDR3 protein: CASSLELAGLSTDTQYF

clone size: few
V gene: TRBV12-3/TRBV12-4
D gene: TRBD2
J gene: TRBJ2-5
CDR3 DNA: TGTGCCAGCAGTTCAGCGGGGGTAGAGACCCAGTACTTC
CDR3 protein: CASSSAGVETQYF

clone size: .
V gene: TRBV7-2
D gene: .
J gene: TRBJ2-7
CDR3 DNA: TGTGCCGGCAGTCGCAACCCAGGGGACGAGCAGTTGTTT
CDR3 protein: CAGSRNPGDEQLF

clone size: .
V gene: TRBV7-2
D gene: TRBD2
J gene: TRBJ2-7
CDR3 DNA: TGTGCCAGCAGCAAACGAGCGGGGGCGACCATTTACGAGCAGTACTTC
CDR3 protein: CASSKRAGATIYEQYF

clone size: many
V gene: TRBV29-1
D gene: .
J gene: TRBJ2-3
CDR3 DNA: TGCAGCGTTGAGGGCGGGGGCAGCACAGATACGCAGTATTTT
CDR3 protein: CSVEGGGSTDTQYF

clone size: .
V gene: TRBV7-2
D gene: TRBD2
J gene: TRBJ2-3
CDR3 DNA: TGTGCCAGCAGCCGGGAGGGGTCGGATGAGCAGTTTTTT
CDR3 protein: CASSREGSDEQFF

clone size: .
V gene: TRBV7-6
D gene: TRBD1
J gene: TRBJ1-2
CDR3 DNA: TGTGCCAGCAGCCCCGGGACAGGGGGCGATGGCTACACCTTC
CDR3 protein: CASSPGTGGDGYTF

clone size: .
V gene: TRBV25-1
D gene: .
J gene: TRBJ1-1
CDR3 DNA: TGTGCCAGCAGTGAATATGAGGCAGCCCGAGGGACTGAAGCTTTCTTT
CDR3 protein: CASSEYEAARGTEAFF

clone size: .
V gene: TRBV12-3/TRBV12-4
D gene: .
J gene: TRBJ2-5
CDR3 DNA: TGTGCCAGCAGACTTAAAGAGACCCAGTACTTC
CDR3 protein: CASRLKETQYF

clone size: once
V gene: TRBV6-2/TRBV6-3
D gene: .
J gene: TRBJ1-3
CDR3 DNA: TGTGCCAGCAGTCCAAGATCCCCTGGACACACCATATATTTT
CDR3 protein: CASSPRSPGHTIYF

clone size: many
V gene: TRBV7-6
D gene: .
J gene: TRBJ2-1
CDR3 DNA: TGTGCCAGCAGCTTAGTTGGGCCCGGGGCCCAATACTCCTACAATGAGCAGTTCTTC
CDR3 protein: CASSLVGPGAQYSYNEQFF

clone size: many
V gene: TRBV7-2
D gene: TRBD2
J gene: TRBJ2-6
CDR3 DNA: TGTGCCAGCAGCCTCCGGCTAGCGGGGGCTGGGGCCAACGTCCTGACTTTC
CDR3 protein: CASSLRLAGAGANVLTF

clone size: .
V gene: TRBV9
D gene: .
J gene: TRBJ1-5
CDR3 DNA: TGTGCCAGCAGCGCCGGGACGGATAAGTCCCAGCATTTT
CDR3 protein: CASSAGTDKSQHF

clone size: many
V gene: TRBV5-6
D gene: .
J gene: TRBJ1-2
CDR3 DNA: TGTGCCAGCAGCTTGGGTAGGGTCGGTGGCTACACCTTC
CDR3 protein: CASSLGRVGGYTF

clone size: .
V gene: TRBV5-4
D gene: TRBD2
J gene: TRBJ2-5
CDR3 DNA: TGTGCCAGCAGCCTGTTTGTACTAGCGGGGGAGGAGACCCAGTACTTC
CDR3 protein: CASSLFVLAGEETQYF

clone size: .
V gene: TRBV7-9
D gene: .
J gene: TRBJ2-6
CDR3 DNA: TGTGCCACCAGCATAGCGCTGGCCGGTGGCACCGATGCCCTGACTTTC
CDR3 protein: CATSIALAGGTDALTF

clone size: .
V gene: TRBV19
D gene: .
J gene: TRBJ2-5
CDR3 DNA: TGTGCCAGTTCTGTGCACCCGCTGGAGACCCAGTACTTC
CDR3 protein: CASSVHPLETQYF

clone size: few
V gene: TRBV30
D gene: TRBD1
J gene: TRBJ1-3
CDR3 DNA: TGTGCCTGGACACTCGGGACAGGGGAAAACACCATATATTTT
CDR3 protein: CAWTLGTGENTIYF

clone size: .
V gene: TRBV12-3/TRBV12-4
D gene: .
J gene: TRBJ2-7
CDR3 DNA: TGTGCCAGCAGTCCACGGACCGGGGGCAGGGGAGAGTACTTC
CDR3 protein: CASSPRTGGRGEYF

clone size: .
V gene: TRBV9
D gene: TRBD1
J gene: TRBJ1-1
CDR3 DNA: TGTGCAGGGGGCGTGGAAAGGGGGGGGACTGAAGCTTTCTTT
CDR3 protein: CAGGVERGGTEAFF

clone size: many
V gene: TRBV15
D gene: TRBD1
J gene: TRBJ1-1
CDR3 DNA: TGTGCCACCAGCAGATCCCCGACAGGGGCTGAAGCTTTCTTT
CDR3 protein: CATSRSPTGAEAFF

clone size: .
V gene: TRBV12-3/TRBV12-4
D gene: .
J gene: TRBJ2-5
CDR3 DNA: TGTGCCAGCAGTTTGGGGCTAGCGACCCAAGAGACCCAGTACTTC
CDR3 protein: CASSLGLATQETQYF

clone size: .
V gene: TRBV7-6
D gene: .
J gene: TRBJ2-7
CDR3 DNA: TGTGCCAGCAGCCTCAGGTCCCGAGAAGAGCAGTACTTC
CDR3 protein: CASSLRSREEQYF